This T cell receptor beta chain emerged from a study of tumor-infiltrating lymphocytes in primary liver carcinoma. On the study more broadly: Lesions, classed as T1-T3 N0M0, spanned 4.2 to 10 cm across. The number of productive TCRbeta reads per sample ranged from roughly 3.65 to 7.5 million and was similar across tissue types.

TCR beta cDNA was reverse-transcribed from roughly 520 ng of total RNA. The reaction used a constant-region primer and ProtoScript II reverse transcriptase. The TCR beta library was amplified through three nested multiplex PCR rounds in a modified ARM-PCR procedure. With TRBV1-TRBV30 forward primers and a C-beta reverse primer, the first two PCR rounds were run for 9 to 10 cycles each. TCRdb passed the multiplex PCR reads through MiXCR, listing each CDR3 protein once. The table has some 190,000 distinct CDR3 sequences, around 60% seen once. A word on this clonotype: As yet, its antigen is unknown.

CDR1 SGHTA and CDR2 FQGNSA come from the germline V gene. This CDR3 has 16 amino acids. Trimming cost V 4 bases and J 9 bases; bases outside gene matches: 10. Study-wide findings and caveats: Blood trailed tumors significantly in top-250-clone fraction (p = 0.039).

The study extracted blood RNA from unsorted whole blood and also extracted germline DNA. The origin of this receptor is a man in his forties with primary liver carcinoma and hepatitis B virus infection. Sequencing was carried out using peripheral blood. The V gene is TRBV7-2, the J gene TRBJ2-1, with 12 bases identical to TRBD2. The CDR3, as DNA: TGTGCCAGCAGCTCTCGGACTAGCGGGAAGGGAAGTGAGCAGTTCTTC. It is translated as CASSSRTSGKGSEQFF. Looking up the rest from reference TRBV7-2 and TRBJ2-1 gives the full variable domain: GAGVSQSPSNKVTEKGKDVELRCDPISGHTALYWYRQSLGQGLEFLIYFQGNSAPDKSGLPSDRFSAERTGGSVSTLTIQRTQQEDSAVYLCASSSRTSGKGSEQFFGPGTRLTVL.